Presented here are 29 T cell receptor beta chains from one specimen sequenced in a study of T cells after yellow fever vaccination. TCRdb passed the 5' RACE reads through MiXCR, listing each CDR3 protein once. In the table there are fewer than 500,000 distinct CDR3 sequences, roughly 20% of which are singletons. The sequenced sample was PBMCs, obtained before the yellow fever booster vaccination. The receptors were sampled from a man between 18 and 35 years old who received the YFV17D yellow fever vaccine.

V usage is TRBV27 and J usage is TRBJ2-1; TRBD2 aligns across 13 bases. J gave up 7 bases and V 4 bases, and 13 bases lay outside the gene matches. Germline lookup yields CDR1 MNHEY and CDR2 SMNVEV (reference sequence). The CDR3 length is 18 residues. The CDR3 bases are TGTGCCAGCAGTTCAACTAGCGGGGGGGCTTATGAGGGGAATGAGCAGTTCTTC. Its translation is CASSSTSGGAYEGNEQFF.

This clonotype was picked up a small number of times. The chain employs TRBV7-6 and TRBJ2-7, with D perhaps matching TRBD2 (6 bases). CDR3 size: 15 residues. V was trimmed by 1 base and J by 7 bases, leaving 17 bases between them. Germline CDR1 and CDR2: SGHVS and FNYEAQ. CDR3 protein: CASSLDGGEGREQYF. The CDR3 DNA reads as TGTGCCAGCAGCTTAGATGGCGGGGAAGGGCGGGAGCAGTACTTC.

The CDR3: CAISGYTF. CDR3 sequence (DNA): TGTGCCATCTCGGGCTACACCTTC. This chain connects TRBV7-9 to TRBJ1-2, with D unclear. CDR1 is SEHNR, CDR2 FQNEAQ, per germline (reference sequence). CDR3 size: 8 residues. V lost 10 bases and J 8 bases, leaving 5 bases between the germline ends.

The chain recombines TRBV7-3 with TRBJ2-3, with no clear D. This CDR3 spans 15 amino acids. V dropped 5 bases and J dropped 2 bases, with 14 bases sitting between them. Germline V lookup: CDR1 SGHTA, CDR2 FQGTGA. CDR3 protein: CASSPVAVHTDTQYF. The DNA of the CDR3 is TGTGCCAGCAGCCCAGTGGCGGTTCACACAGATACGCAGTATTTT.

The genes are TRBV5-1 and TRBJ2-5; D is undetermined. The CDR3 covers 13 residues. Germline assignment: CDR1 SGHRS and CDR2 YFSETQ. V lost 0 bases and J 5 bases, leaving 8 bases between the germline ends. The CDR3 protein is CASSLDSPETQYF. As DNA, the CDR3 is TGCGCCAGCAGCTTGGACAGCCCGGAGACCCAGTACTTC.

The J gene is TRBJ2-5, the V gene TRBV4-1, with TRBD1 matching 7 bases. J gave up 6 bases and V 4 bases, and 5 bases lay outside the gene matches. The CDR3 is 13 amino acids. Germline V lookup: CDR1 MGHRA, CDR2 YSYEKL. The CDR3 bases are TGCGCCAGCAGCCTTACAGGGGAACAGACCCAGTACTTC. It codes for CASSLTGEQTQYF.

This clonotype was detected a few times. This sequence joins TRBV5-1 and TRBJ2-5; 8 nucleotides match TRBD2. Germline V CDR1 and CDR2: SGHRS, YFSETQ. Trimming removed 1 base from V and 2 bases from J; junction bases left unmatched: 4. This CDR3 is 15 amino acids long. The CDR3 loop reads CASSLRPGGQETQYF. CDR3 nucleotide sequence: TGCGCCAGCAGCTTGCGTCCGGGGGGGCAAGAGACCCAGTACTTC.

This clonotype was counted between two and nine times. The gene calls are TRBV10-3 and TRBJ2-3; 14 bases fit TRBD2. Germline V gene data show CDR1 as ENHRY and CDR2 as SYGVKD. CDR3 length: 18 residues. J lost 4 bases, V lost 6 bases, and 12 bases had no gene match. The CDR3 DNA reads TGTGCCATCAGAGTTGGGACTAGCGGGGGATTAAATTCAGATACGCAGTATTTT. Protein sequence: CAIRVGTSGGLNSDTQYF.

A single count supports this clonotype. The V and J genes are TRBV7-9 and TRBJ1-2, with D possibly matching TRBD1 (5 bases). Germline V lookup: CDR1 SEHNR, CDR2 FQNEAQ (reference sequence). The V end was cut by 3 bases, the J end by 3 bases, with 17 bases between. The CDR3 is 16 amino acids. In DNA, the CDR3 is TGTGCCAGCAGCTTTTCTTGGAAGGGGCGCGACTATGGCTACACCTTC. Translated: CASSFSWKGRDYGYTF. The whole variable domain, remainder taken from reference TRBV7-9 and TRBJ1-2, is DTGVSQNPRHKITKRGQNVTFRCDPISEHNRLYWYRQTLGQGPEFLTYFQNEAQLEKSRLLSDRFSAERPKGSFSTLEIQRTEQGDSAMYLCASSFSWKGRDYGYTFGSGTRLTVV.

The rearrangement joins TRBV4-3 to TRBJ2-3; the D is unclear. The CDR3 extends over 17 amino acids. CDR1 and CDR2 from the germline V gene are LGHNA and YSLEER. Trimming cost V 1 base and J 0 bases, with 14 bases left between them. The chain's CDR3 is CASSQARYLPSTDTQYF. Written as DNA, the CDR3 is TGCGCCAGCAGCCAAGCCCGGTATCTACCTAGCACAGATACGCAGTATTTT.

There are a few counts of this clonotype. V and J are TRBV2 and TRBJ1-5; D ambiguous. Germline CDR1 and CDR2: SNHLY and FYNNEI. Trimming took off 4 bases at V and 0 bases at J, with 10 bases between the two ends. CDR3 size: 15 residues. The CDR3 DNA follows: TGTGCCAGCAGTGCCCGGTCAGTTAGCAATCAGCCCCAGCATTTT. Protein product: CASSARSVSNQPQHF.

This clonotype was seen a few times. The V call is TRBV29-1, the J call TRBJ1-4; 7 positions match TRBD1. The germline V gene encodes CDR1 SQVTM and CDR2 ANQGSEA. CDR3 length: 14 residues. The trim removed 4 bases at V and 5 bases at J, leaving 7 bases unmatched. This CDR3 reads CSVVWTGMNEKLFF. CDR3 DNA sequence: TGCAGCGTTGTGTGGACAGGAATGAATGAAAAACTGTTTTTT.

This clonotype was seen a single time. This rearrangement joins TRBV6-5 to TRBJ1-6, with 7 bases that match TRBD1. Germline CDR1 and CDR2: MNHEY and SVGAGI. The ends lost 5 bases at V and 9 bases at J; junction bases unmatched: 10. CDR3 length equals 15 residues. The CDR3 sequence is CASSLRGGQVSPLHF. The CDR3 DNA reads TGTGCCAGCAGTCTAAGGGGAGGACAGGTTTCACCCCTCCACTTT.

The chain has TRBV11-2 and TRBJ2-3, with D maybe TRBD2 (5 bases). Between the trimmed V and J ends, which lost 2 bases and 1 base, there was a span of 10 bases. This CDR3 contains 15 residues. Germline-derived CDR1 and CDR2 are SGHAT and FQNNGV. The CDR3 bases are TGTGCCAGCAGCTTACTTCGAGCGGGCACAGATACGCAGTATTTT. This sequence encodes CASSLLRAGTDTQYF. The entire variable domain, with the rest obtained from reference TRBV11-2 and TRBJ2-3, is as follows: EAGVAQSPRYKIIEKRQSVAFWCNPISGHATLYWYQQILGQGPKLLIQFQNNGVVDDSQLPKDRFSAERLKGVDSTLKIQPAKLEDSAVYLCASSLLRAGTDTQYFGPGTRLTVL.

CDR3 nucleotides: TGCGCCAGCAGCCAAGTTGGACCGGGACTAGCGGGGGGTCTCTCCTACAATGAGCAGTTCTTC. It codes for CASSQVGPGLAGGLSYNEQFF. The chain carries TRBV4-3 and TRBJ2-1; TRBD2 matches at 15 bases. The CDR3 is 21 residues long. The germline CDR1 and CDR2 sequences are LGHNA and YSLEER. After removal of 1 base from V and 0 bases from J, the junction contained 10 bases not matched to a gene.

The rearrangement joins TRBV20-1 to TRBJ1-2; unclear D gene. Germline V lookup: CDR1 DFQATT, CDR2 SNEGSKA (reference sequence). Deletions cut 6 bases from V and 4 bases from J, with 9 bases between. The CDR3 has 11 residues. This CDR3 is CSAPSPYGYTF. CDR3 in DNA: TGCAGTGCCCCAAGCCCCTATGGCTACACCTTC.

The chain couples TRBV20-1 to TRBJ1-1; possibly TRBD1 for D (6 bases). CDR3 length equals 14 residues. Between the trimmed V and J ends, which lost 6 bases and 6 bases, there was a span of 20 bases. Looked up from germline, CDR1 is DFQATT and CDR2 is SNEGSKA (reference sequence). CDR3 amino acids: CSALGAGAGAEAFF. The CDR3, as DNA: TGCAGTGCCCTGGGTGCGGGGGCGGGTGCTGAAGCTTTCTTT.

This chain joins TRBV6-5 and TRBJ1-1; D is ambiguous. V was clipped by 0 bases and J by 3 bases, with 14 bases between them. CDR3 length: 16 amino acids. Germline CDR1 reads MNHEY; CDR2 reads SVGAGI. The CDR3 DNA is TGTGCCAGCAGTTACTCGCCCACAGTCCTCGACACTGAAGCTTTCTTT. It specifies CASSYSPTVLDTEAFF.

The chain uses TRBV18 and TRBJ2-4; no clear D. Germline V lookup: CDR1 KGHSH, CDR2 LQKENI. The CDR3 is 15 amino acids. V dropped 0 bases and J dropped 6 bases, with 12 bases sitting between them. The CDR3 sequence is CASSPPSPVGNIQYF. The CDR3 DNA reads as TGTGCCAGCTCACCACCGTCCCCTGTGGGAAACATTCAGTACTTC.

This clonotype was recorded a few times. This chain joins TRBV4-2 and TRBJ1-4, with 8 positions matching TRBD1. Germline CDR1 LGHNA, CDR2 YNFKEQ. This CDR3 is built from 17 residues. The junction had 13 bases not matched to a gene; V was cut back by 4 bases and J by 6 bases. The CDR3 DNA follows: TGTGCCAGCAGCCCCTGGAAGGCAGGGGGCGCGTATGAAAAACTGTTTTTT. Translated, it gives CASSPWKAGGAYEKLFF.

The chain recombines TRBV5-1 with TRBJ2-1, with TRBD2 matching 11 bases. V lost 0 bases, J lost 10 bases, and 9 bases stayed unmatched. The CDR3 covers 16 residues. Germline CDR1 SGHRS, CDR2 YFSETQ. This CDR3 is CASSLDQLAGAGEQFF. The CDR3 DNA follows: TGCGCCAGCAGCTTGGACCAACTAGCGGGGGCTGGGGAGCAGTTCTTC. Full variable domain (missing parts from reference TRBV5-1 and TRBJ2-1): KAGVTQTPRYLIKTRGQQVTLSCSPISGHRSVSWYQQTPGQGLQFLFEYFSETQRNKGNFPGRFSGRQFSNSRSEMNVSTLELGDSALYLCASSLDQLAGAGEQFFGPGTRLTVL.

The chain joins TRBV5-1 to TRBJ2-7; 8 bases match TRBD1. The CDR3 is 14 residues long. The germline gives CDR1 SGHRS, CDR2 YFSETQ. Losses at the gene ends were 4 bases for V and 11 bases for J; bases not matched to a gene: 14. CDR3 loop: CASSIGPGQEKKYF. The CDR3 coding sequence is TGCGCCAGCAGCATAGGTCCGGGACAGGAGAAGAAGTACTTC. Looking up the rest from reference TRBV5-1 and TRBJ2-7 gives the full variable domain: KAGVTQTPRYLIKTRGQQVTLSCSPISGHRSVSWYQQTPGQGLQFLFEYFSETQRNKGNFPGRFSGRQFSNSRSEMNVSTLELGDSALYLCASSIGPGQEKKYFGPGTRLTVT.

The chain links TRBV5-1 to TRBJ2-2; D tentatively reads TRBD1 or TRBD2 (5 bases each). The CDR3 length is 15 residues. Germline V gene sequence: CDR1 SGHRS, CDR2 YFSETQ. V was clipped by 2 bases and J by 4 bases, with 12 bases between them. As DNA, the CDR3 is TGCGCCAGCAGCTTCTCCGGGACCACCACCGGGGAGCTGTTTTTT. Its protein product is CASSFSGTTTGELFF.

This clonotype was picked up a small number of times. The V call is TRBV7-2, the J call TRBJ1-1; a weak D match, TRBD1 (5 bases). Germline-derived CDR1 and CDR2 are SGHTA and FQGNSA. With 1 base removed from V and 6 bases from J, the gap between germline ends came to 9 bases. There are 13 residues in the CDR3. CDR3 region: CASSLETDPEAFF. CDR3 in DNA: TGTGCCAGCAGCTTAGAGACAGACCCTGAAGCTTTCTTT.

The chain is built from TRBV11-2 and TRBJ1-1; D might be TRBD1 (5 bases). Per the germline V gene, CDR1 is SGHAT and CDR2 is FQNNGV. The CDR3 is 16 residues long. The germline V and J ends were trimmed by 1 base and 2 bases, with 14 bases remaining between them. CDR3 amino acids: CASSLAGSWGNTEAFF. The CDR3 DNA is TGTGCCAGCAGCTTAGCTGGCAGCTGGGGCAACACTGAAGCTTTCTTT.

The rearrangement joins TRBV4-2 to TRBJ1-5; no definite D call. Trimming stripped 3 bases from V and 0 bases from J, with 9 bases between. Germline CDR1 is LGHNA and CDR2 is YNFKEQ. The CDR3 extends over 15 amino acids. CDR3 nucleotide sequence: TGTGCCAGCAGCCAGGGAGGGATTAGCAATCAGCCCCAGCATTTT. Translated, it gives CASSQGGISNQPQHF.

The CDR3 region is CASSVPGYSGANVLTF. CDR3 sequence (DNA): TGTGCCAGCAGTGTTCCAGGGTACTCTGGGGCCAACGTCCTGACTTTC. The rearrangement uses TRBV25-1 and TRBJ2-6, with D tentatively TRBD1 (5 bases). CDR1 MGHDK and CDR2 SYGVNS come from the germline V gene. The germline V and J ends were trimmed by 4 bases and 0 bases, with 10 bases remaining between them. The CDR3 has 16 amino acids.

V is TRBV29-1 and J is TRBJ1-5; D gene uncertain. This CDR3 has 12 amino acids. Germline V gene sequence: CDR1 SQVTM, CDR2 ANQGSEA. Trimming stripped 4 bases from V and 1 base from J, with 5 bases between. Here the CDR3 DNA reads TGCAGCGTTGTATTCAGCAATCAGCCCCAGCATTTT. It translates to CSVVFSNQPQHF.

The rearrangement joins TRBV20-1 to TRBJ2-5; tentatively, D is TRBD2 (5 bases). Trimming shortened V by 6 bases and J by 2 bases, and 19 bases separated the two germline ends. The germline gives CDR1 DFQATT, CDR2 SNEGSKA (reference sequence). CDR3 length: 15 residues. The CDR3 protein is CSASPRRYPQETQYF. As DNA, the CDR3 is TGCAGTGCGAGCCCCCGGAGGTACCCTCAAGAGACCCAGTACTTC.